The 23 T cell receptor beta chains below all came from one sample that was sequenced in a study of low-dose radiotherapy and immunotherapy resistance in tumors. Both TCRalpha and TCRbeta chains were reverse transcribed with V-gene-specific primers. PCR amplification of the TCRs was performed with Phusion for approximately 20 PCR cycles, and it relied on a constant-region primer together with a V-primer adapter. TCRdb passed the reads through MiXCR, listing each CDR3 protein once. The table has tens of thousands of distinct CDR3 sequences, roughly a sixth seen once. As to time point: before trial treatment. The material was PBMCs, obtained before treatment. These TCRs come from a male donor with prostate cancer.

In this sample, this clonotype turned up many times. In DNA form, the CDR3 reads TGCAGTGCAAGGGGGGGGGTGAATGAGCAGTTCTTC. Amino acid sequence: CSARGGVNEQFF. The rearrangement links TRBV20-1 to TRBJ2-1, with D possibly being TRBD2 (7 bases). Germline CDR1 is DFQATT and CDR2 is SNEGSKA (reference sequence). This CDR3 has 12 amino acids. V lost 6 bases to trimming and J lost 7 bases, with 13 bases between them.

This clonotype has at least ten counts. This sequence joins TRBV6-4 and TRBJ1-2; tentatively, D is TRBD1 (6 bases). CDR1 MRHNA and CDR2 SNTAGT come from the germline V gene. The CDR3 loop spans 14 amino acids. V was pared by 5 bases and J by 7 bases, with 17 bases between. This CDR3 reads CASSPFVGAGGYTF. The CDR3 nucleotides read TGTGCCAGCAGTCCCTTTGTGGGGGCTGGTGGCTACACCTTC.

This clonotype has a count of ten or more. V gene TRBV5-1 combines with J gene TRBJ2-3; D is uncertain. Germline CDR1 SGHRS, CDR2 YFSETQ. Trimming took off 2 bases at V and 2 bases at J, with 3 bases between the two ends. This CDR3 comprises 12 residues. CDR3 in DNA: TGCGCCAGCAGCTTAGACACAGATACGCAGTATTTT. Its protein product is CASSLDTDTQYF. Full variable domain (rest looked up from reference TRBV5-1 and TRBJ2-3): KAGVTQTPRYLIKTRGQQVTLSCSPISGHRSVSWYQQTPGQGLQFLFEYFSETQRNKGNFPGRFSGRQFSNSRSEMNVSTLELGDSALYLCASSLDTDTQYFGPGTRLTVL.

On this clonotype: This likely reflects a read error, since a far larger clone is one base away. This chain links TRBV2 with TRBJ2-1; perhaps TRBD2 as D (6 bases). This CDR3 comprises 14 residues. CDR1 is SNHLY, CDR2 FYNNEI, per germline. V was shortened by 6 bases and J by 10 bases, with 19 bases between the two germline ends. The CDR3 reads CASSSGTEGDEQFF. DNA of the CDR3: TGTGCCAGCAGCTCCGGGACTGAGGGCGACGAGCAGTTCTTC. The full variable domain, completed using reference TRBV2 and TRBJ2-1, is EPEVTQTPSHQVTQMGQEVILRCVPISNHLYFYWYRQILGQKVEFLVSFYNNEISEKSEIFDDQFSVERPDGSNFTLKIRSTKLEDSAMYFCASSSGTEGDEQFFGPGTRLTVL.

In this sample, this clonotype turned up many times. The chain joins TRBV11-2 to TRBJ2-3; TRBD1 matches at 9 bases. V lost 5 bases, J lost 3 bases, and 3 bases stayed unmatched. The CDR3 is 14 residues long. Germline V gene sequence: CDR1 SGHAT, CDR2 FQNNGV. CDR3 DNA: TGTGCCAGCAGCCACGGGACAGGGACAGATACGCAGTATTTT. Its translation is CASSHGTGTDTQYF.

This clonotype was seen only once. DNA for the CDR3: TGTGCCAGCGAGGGACAGCCGAACACTGAAGCTTTCTTT. It yields the protein CASEGQPNTEAFF. The J gene is TRBJ1-1, the V gene TRBV5-4; 7 bases are shared with TRBD1. Germline loops: CDR1 SGHNT, CDR2 YYREEE (reference sequence). After removal of 7 bases from V and 1 base from J, the junction contained 4 bases not matched to a gene. The CDR3 length is 13 residues.

This clonotype has at least ten counts. The CDR3 sequence: CASSLSGALKSYGYTF. The CDR3 bases are TGTGCCAGCAGCTTGTCCGGGGCCCTCAAGTCCTATGGCTACACCTTC. V usage is TRBV7-2 and J usage is TRBJ1-2, with D maybe TRBD1 (5 bases). The CDR3 contains 16 residues. Deletions cut 3 bases from V and 4 bases from J, with 18 bases between. CDR1 is SGHTA, CDR2 FQGNSA, per germline.

For this clonotype: A far larger clone is just one base off, so this is likely a read error. The chain links TRBV9 to TRBJ2-7, with 8 positions matching TRBD2. Germline CDR1 and CDR2: SGDLS and YYNGEE. The CDR3 runs to 15 residues. J was trimmed by 7 bases and V by 4 bases; bases with no gene match: 13. The CDR3 DNA follows: TGTGCCAGCAGCACTACTAGCGGATCTTACAATGAGCAGTACTTC. The encoded protein is CASSTTSGSYNEQYF.

This clonotype was detected ten times or more. Written as DNA, the CDR3 is TGTGCCAGCTCCTACTCGACTAGCACAGATACGCAGTATTTT. It yields the protein CASSYSTSTDTQYF. The rearrangement joins TRBV18 to TRBJ2-3; D gene ambiguous. This CDR3 is built from 14 residues. V shed 6 bases and J shed 0 bases, with 10 bases lying between them. Germline V gene sequence: CDR1 KGHSH, CDR2 LQKENI.

Remarks on this clonotype: A single base separates this from a much larger clone, so it may be a read error. The gene calls are TRBV6-2 or TRBV6-3 and TRBJ2-7; 9 nucleotides match TRBD2. The CDR3 is 17 amino acids. Per germline, CDR1 MNHEY and CDR2 SVGEGT. CDR3 sequence (DNA): TGTGCCAGCAGTTACTCAGAGACTAGCGGTAATGGCGGCCAGCAGCACTTC. Residues: CASSYSETSGNGGQQHF.

This chain connects TRBV7-2 to TRBJ2-5, with D tentatively TRBD1 (6 bases). V shed 4 bases and J shed 5 bases, with 8 bases lying between them. The CDR3 has 12 amino acids. Germline V gene sequence: CDR1 SGHTA, CDR2 FQGNSA. This CDR3 is CASSSTGETQYF. In DNA, the CDR3 is TGTGCCAGCAGCTCCACAGGGGAGACCCAGTACTTC.

Comment on this clonotype: This sequence is one base from a far larger clone and is likely a read error. The gene calls are TRBV5-1 and TRBJ2-7, with D maybe TRBD2 (5 bases). Germline CDR1 reads SGHRS; CDR2 reads YFSETQ. The CDR3 runs 13 residues. The CDR3 DNA sequence: TGTGCCAGCAGCTTGTCCCTAGCCGTTGAGCAGTACTTC. The encoded protein is CASSLSLAVEQYF.

This clonotype occurred many times. The chain employs TRBV5-6 and TRBJ1-1; D possibly corresponds to TRBD1 (5 bases). V shed 4 bases and J shed 6 bases, with 13 bases lying between them. The CDR3 is 13 amino acids. Germline V lookup: CDR1 SGHDT, CDR2 YYEEEE. CDR3: CASSEDSVAEAFF. The CDR3 bases are TGTGCCAGCAGCGAAGACAGCGTAGCTGAAGCTTTCTTT.

At least ten counts were recorded for this clonotype. DNA for the CDR3: TGTGCCAGCAGCGTATCCGACTACGAGCAGTACTTC. Amino acids: CASSVSDYEQYF. The chain employs TRBV9 and TRBJ2-7; D gene ambiguous. The CDR3 is 12 amino acids. Between the trimmed V and J ends, which lost 1 base and 3 bases, there was a span of 5 bases. Germline V gene lookup returns CDR1 SGDLS and CDR2 YYNGEE.

This clonotype was found many times. The CDR3 region is CASSLVLNTGELFF. For the CDR3, the DNA is TGCGCCAGCAGCTTGGTCTTAAACACCGGGGAGCTGTTTTTT. The rearrangement uses TRBV5-1 and TRBJ2-2; unclear D gene. Trimming took 0 bases from V and 2 from J, leaving 5 bases between them. CDR3 length equals 14 residues. From germline, CDR1 is SGHRS and CDR2 YFSETQ.

The chain combines TRBV6-1 with TRBJ2-5, with D hard to call. The CDR3 has 13 residues. Germline V lookup: CDR1 MNHNS, CDR2 SASEGT. The V gene lost 7 bases and the J gene lost 5 bases, with 14 bases spanning the gap. The CDR3 DNA reads TGTGCCAGCACCATAGGGCGTTGGGAGACCCAGTACTTC. Its protein is CASTIGRWETQYF.

This clonotype was seen many times. This chain connects TRBV11-2 to TRBJ2-2, with D tentatively TRBD1 (5 bases). CDR1 SGHAT and CDR2 FQNNGV come from the germline V gene. V lost 8 bases to trimming and J lost 2 bases, with 15 bases between them. The CDR3 is 15 amino acids. The CDR3 loop is CASSRQPPNTGELFF. The CDR3 bases are TGTGCCAGCTCCAGACAGCCACCTAACACCGGGGAGCTGTTTTTT. Full variable domain (missing parts from reference TRBV11-2 and TRBJ2-2): EAGVAQSPRYKIIEKRQSVAFWCNPISGHATLYWYQQILGQGPKLLIQFQNNGVVDDSQLPKDRFSAERLKGVDSTLKIQPAKLEDSAVYLCASSRQPPNTGELFFGEGSRLTVL.

This clonotype was picked up many times. Without the conserved terminal phenylalanine or tryptophan, this CDR3 likely stems from a read error. The limits of the CDR3 on the DNA are not certain, so only TCRdb's listed CDR3 is given. V and J are TRBV21-1 and TRBJ2-1; the tabulated D call, TRBD1, remains unverified against the DNA. TRBV21-1 is a listed pseudogene. The CDR3 is made up of 9 amino acids, end residues included. Here the CDR3 reads CASHGGQQI.

The rearrangement uses TRBV20-1 and TRBJ1-1; TRBD1 matches at 9 bases. The CDR3 totals 13 residues. Germline values: CDR1 DFQATT, CDR2 SNEGSKA (reference sequence). Trimming removed 3 bases from V and 3 bases from J; junction bases left unmatched: 2. CDR3 nucleotide sequence: TGCAGTGCTAGGTGGGACAGGGACACTGAAGCTTTCTTT. Translation: CSARWDRDTEAFF.

This clonotype has a count of ten or more. The rearrangement links TRBV5-4 to TRBJ2-5, with a tentative D call TRBD1 (5 bases). Trimming took off 4 bases at V and 1 base at J, with 8 bases between the two ends. Germline values: CDR1 SGHNT, CDR2 YYREEE (reference sequence). This CDR3 contains 13 residues. CDR3 nucleotides: TGTGCCAGCAGCCCCAGGGCCCAAGAGACCCAGTACTTC. It codes for CASSPRAQETQYF. Filled out from reference TRBV5-4 and TRBJ2-5, the complete variable domain reads ETGVTQSPTHLIKTRGQQVTLRCSSQSGHNTVSWYQQALGQGPQFIFQYYREEENGRGNFPPRFSGLQFPNYSSELNVNALELDDSALYLCASSPRAQETQYFGPGTRLLVL.

This clonotype appeared many times. The rearrangement links TRBV6-1 to TRBJ2-1; D could derive from TRBD1 or TRBD2 (5 bases each). The V end lost 7 bases, the J end lost 8 bases, and 18 bases lay between the germline ends. In germline, CDR1 is MNHNS, CDR2 SASEGT. CDR3 length: 14 residues. CDR3 in amino acids: CASKKGPEGDEQFF. The CDR3 DNA reads as TGTGCCAGCAAAAAGGGGCCCGAGGGCGATGAGCAGTTCTTC.

This clonotype has ten or more counts. The V and J genes are TRBV18 and TRBJ2-2, with TRBD1 identical over 8 bases. V gave up 3 bases and J gave up 0 bases; unmatched junction bases: 0. The CDR3 covers 15 residues. The V gene's germline CDR1 is KGHSH and CDR2 LQKENI. CDR3 coding DNA: TGTGCCAGCTCACCGGGACAGGCGAACACCGGGGAGCTGTTTTTT. Encoded protein: CASSPGQANTGELFF.

This clonotype occurred many times. The rearrangement links TRBV2 to TRBJ2-5, with 7 bases aligning to TRBD1. The CDR3 has 17 residues. Per the germline V gene, CDR1 is SNHLY and CDR2 is FYNNEI. Trimming removed 1 base from V and 1 base from J; junction bases left unmatched: 9. This CDR3 reads CASSEEPGQFFQETQYF. In DNA form, the CDR3 reads TGTGCCAGCAGTGAAGAACCGGGACAGTTCTTCCAAGAGACCCAGTACTTC.